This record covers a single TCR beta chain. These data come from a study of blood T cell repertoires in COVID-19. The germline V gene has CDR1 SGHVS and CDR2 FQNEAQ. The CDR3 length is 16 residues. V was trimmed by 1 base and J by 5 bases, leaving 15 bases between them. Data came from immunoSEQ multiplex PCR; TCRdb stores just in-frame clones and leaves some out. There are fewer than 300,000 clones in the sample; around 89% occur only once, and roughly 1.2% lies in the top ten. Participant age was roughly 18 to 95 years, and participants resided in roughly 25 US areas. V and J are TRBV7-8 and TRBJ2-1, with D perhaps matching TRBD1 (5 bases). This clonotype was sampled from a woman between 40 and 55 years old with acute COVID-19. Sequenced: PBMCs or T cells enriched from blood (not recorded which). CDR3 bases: TGTGCCAGCAGCTTAGTTAGGAGCCCAGGGAACAATGAGCAGTTCTTC. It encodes CASSLVRSPGNNEQFF.